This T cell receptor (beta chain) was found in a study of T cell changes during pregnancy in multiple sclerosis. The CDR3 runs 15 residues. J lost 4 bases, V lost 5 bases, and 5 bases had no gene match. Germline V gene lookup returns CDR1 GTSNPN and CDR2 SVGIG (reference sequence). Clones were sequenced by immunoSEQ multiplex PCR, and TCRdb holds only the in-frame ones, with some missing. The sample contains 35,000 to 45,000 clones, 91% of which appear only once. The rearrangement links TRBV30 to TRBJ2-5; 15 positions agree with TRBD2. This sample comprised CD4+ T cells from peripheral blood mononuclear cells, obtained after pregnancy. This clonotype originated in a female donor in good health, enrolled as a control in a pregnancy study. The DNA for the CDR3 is TGTGCCTGGCGGACTAGCGGGAGGGCAGGAGAGACCCAGTACTTC. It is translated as CAWRTSGRAGETQYF.